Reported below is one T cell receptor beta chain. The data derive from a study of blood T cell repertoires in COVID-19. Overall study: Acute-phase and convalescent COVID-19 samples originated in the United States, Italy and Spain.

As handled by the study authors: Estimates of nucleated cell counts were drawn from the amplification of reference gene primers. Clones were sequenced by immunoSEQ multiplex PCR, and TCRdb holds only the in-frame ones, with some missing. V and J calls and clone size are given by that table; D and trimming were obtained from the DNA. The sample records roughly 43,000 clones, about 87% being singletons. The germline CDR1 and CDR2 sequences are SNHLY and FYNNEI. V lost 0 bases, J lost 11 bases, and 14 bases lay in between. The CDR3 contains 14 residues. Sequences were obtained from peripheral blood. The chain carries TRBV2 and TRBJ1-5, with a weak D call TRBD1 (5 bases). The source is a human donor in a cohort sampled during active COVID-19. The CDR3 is CASSEAPRGGAQHF. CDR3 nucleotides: TGTGCCAGCAGTGAAGCACCTCGGGGGGGTGCCCAGCATTTT.